This T cell receptor (beta chain) was documented in a study of blood T cell repertoires in COVID-19. Study as a whole: Some COVID-19 samples were acute and others convalescent; all came from the United States, Italy and Spain. PBMCs, B-cell-depleted T cells, or T cells were the source of the cDNA or gDNA that made up the material.

This CDR3 comprises 11 residues. V lost 6 bases to trimming and J lost 7 bases, with 10 bases between them. In germline, CDR1 is MNHEY, CDR2 SVGEGT. The data were produced by immunoSEQ multiplex PCR, yet TCRdb's version contains in-frame clones alone and is incomplete. Among 200,000 or so clones, just over 85% were seen once, and the ten largest hold about 4%. The TCR was taken from a woman in her 40s with acute COVID-19. Sequencing used PBMCs or T cells enriched from blood (not recorded which). The chain links TRBV6-2 or TRBV6-3 to TRBJ2-7; D is perhaps TRBD2 (5 bases). CDR3 amino acids: CASSQWEEQYF. CDR3 in DNA: TGTGCCAGCAGCCAGTGGGAGGAGCAGTACTTC.